The rows below give T cell receptor beta chains drawn from one sample of a study of shared clonotypes between healthy human individuals. Clones were read by immunoSEQ multiplex PCR, and TCRdb kept only the in-frame ones, dropping some. The sample lists 550,000 to 750,000 clones, roughly nine tenths seen once, with approximately 22% in the top ten. Specimen: naive CD8+ T cells sorted from blood. These receptors were obtained from a man aged 25-45 years in good health. CDR3s include the opening cysteine and the closing phenylalanine or tryptophan. D genes are given only for firm matches. Not every row has a clone size; where given, it reads once, few, many or a size class.

J	V	size	D	DNA	CDR3
TRBJ2-1	TRBV2	once	.	TGTGCCAGCAGATCTTTATTCGATGTTGGGGAGTACAATGAGCAGTTCTTC	CASRSLFDVGEYNEQFF
TRBJ2-3	TRBV29-1	once	.	TGCAGCGTTACCTTCCTAGCCCTCGGTATGGATACGCAGTATTTT	CSVTFLALGMDTQYF
TRBJ1-4	TRBV6-1	.	.	TGTGCCAGCAAACCTAATGGAAAACTGTTTTTT	CASKPNGKLFF
TRBJ1-2	TRBV5-1	.	TRBD1	TGCGCCAGCAGCTTGTCCCGACAGGGGAGCTATGGCTACACCTTC	CASSLSRQGSYGYTF
TRBJ2-5	TRBV6-5	.	TRBD2	TGTGCCAGCAGTTACGAGGCTAGCGGGAGCGGGGAGACCCAGTACTTC	CASSYEASGSGETQYF
TRBJ2-3	TRBV7-9	.	.	TGTGCCAGCAGCCCAGGAGAATCAGAGGCAGATACGCAGTATTTT	CASSPGESEADTQYF
TRBJ2-1	TRBV27	.	.	TGTGCCAGCAGTGGACGGGTGGACGCCTACAATGAGCAGTTCTTC	CASSGRVDAYNEQFF
TRBJ2-7	TRBV7-9	.	.	TGTGCCAGCAGCCCGAACACCCGGGACGAGCAGTACTTC	CASSPNTRDEQYF
TRBJ2-7	TRBV19	.	.	TGTGCCAGTAGTGTGGGAGTCACAGGGCGCTACGAGCAGTACTTC	CASSVGVTGRYEQYF
TRBJ1-1	TRBV6-1	once	.	TGTGCCAGCAACAGATTAGGGTACACTGAAGCTTTCTTT	CASNRLGYTEAFF
TRBJ2-5	TRBV7-2	.	.	TGTGCCAGCAGCTCACATACAGAGGTGCGAGAGACCCAGTACTTC	CASSSHTEVRETQYF
TRBJ2-7	TRBV4-1	.	TRBD1	TGCGCCAGCAGCCAAACCGGGACAGGGGATTACGAGCAGTACTTC	CASSQTGTGDYEQYF
TRBJ2-7	TRBV10-2	.	TRBD1	TGCGCCAGCAGAACTCCCGACGAGACAGGGCTCTACGAGCAGTACTTC	CASRTPDETGLYEQYF
TRBJ2-1	TRBV7-6	.	.	TGTGCCAGCAGCTTAGTCATCGCGGATGAGCAGTTCTTC	CASSLVIADEQFF
TRBJ2-1	TRBV28	.	.	TGTGCCAGCAGTTCGAATGGGGGGCACCTATACAATGAGCAGTTCTTC	CASSSNGGHLYNEQFF
TRBJ2-3	TRBV1	.	.	TGCACCAGCAGCCCTCAGCGGGCTTTCCCCACAGATACGCAGTATTTT	CTSSPQRAFPTDTQYF
TRBJ2-5	TRBV4-1	.	TRBD2	TGCGCCAGCAGTCCTCTTGGGGGAGGGCCTCAGGTTGAGACCCAGTACTTC	CASSPLGGGPQVETQYF
TRBJ2-7	TRBV7-6	.	TRBD1	TGTGCCAGCAGCTTGACAGGGTACGAGCAGTACTTC	CASSLTGYEQYF
TRBJ2-2	TRBV9	.	.	TGTGCCAGCAGCGTAACGGGAGTAAGCACCGGGGAGCTGTTTTTT	CASSVTGVSTGELFF
TRBJ2-7	TRBV11-2	.	TRBD2	TGTGCCAGCAGCTGGACGAGGGCTAGCGGCTACGAGCAGTACTTC	CASSWTRASGYEQYF
TRBJ2-7	TRBV7-2	once	TRBD1	TGTGCCAGCAGCTTAGGGAAGGGGGACAGTTCGTCCTACGAGCAGTACTTC	CASSLGKGDSSSYEQYF
TRBJ2-1	TRBV7-9	.	.	TGTGCCAGCAGCTCCCAGTACGCGGGGAATGAGCAGTTCTTC	CASSSQYAGNEQFF
TRBJ1-1	TRBV18	.	.	TGTGCCAGCTCACCACCATACGCGGCAGGTGAAGCTTTCTTT	CASSPPYAAGEAFF
TRBJ2-1	TRBV27	.	.	TGTGCCAGCAGCCCGGGGCTGCTAAATGAGCAGTTCTTC	CASSPGLLNEQFF
TRBJ1-5	TRBV2	.	.	TGTGCCGGAAACGCCGGGCCTGGTCAGCCCCAGCATTTT	CAGNAGPGQPQHF
TRBJ2-5	TRBV7-7	.	TRBD1	TGTGCCAGCAGCCTCGGACAGGGGTCCGAGACCCAGTACTTC	CASSLGQGSETQYF
TRBJ2-5	TRBV7-6	.	TRBD2	TGTGCCAGCAGCTTAGAACTAGCGGGAAGCCAAGAGACCCAGTACTTC	CASSLELAGSQETQYF
TRBJ2-7	TRBV5-1	.	.	TGCGCCAGCAGCTCTTTACAGGATTCCTACGAGCAGTACTTC	CASSSLQDSYEQYF
TRBJ1-1	TRBV4-3	once	TRBD1	TGCGCCAGCAGCCCACGGACAGGGTCATACGAAGCTTTCTTT	CASSPRTGSYEAFF
TRBJ2-5	TRBV7-9	.	.	TGTGCCAGCAGCCCTAGGGACGTACAAGAGACCCAGTACTTC	CASSPRDVQETQYF
TRBJ2-7	TRBV10-1	.	TRBD2	TGCGCCAGCAGTGACGGAGCGGGACGGGACGAGCAGTACTTC	CASSDGAGRDEQYF
TRBJ2-1	TRBV14	.	TRBD2	TGTGCCAGCAGCCCCCCCTCGACCCGCGGGAGGCCCGATGAGCAGTTCTTC	CASSPPSTRGRPDEQFF
TRBJ2-5	TRBV9	.	.	TGTGCCAGCAGCTCGCAGGCATTACTGGGAGAGACCCAGTACTTC	CASSSQALLGETQYF
TRBJ2-7	TRBV14	.	.	TGTGCCAGCAGCCAAGGGACTTTCTACGAGCAGTACTTC	CASSQGTFYEQYF
TRBJ1-3	TRBV6-5	.	.	TGTGCCAGCAGTCTCTTGGCAGGGCCAGGAAACACCATATATTTT	CASSLLAGPGNTIYF
TRBJ2-7	TRBV19	.	TRBD1	TGTGCCAGTAGTGTCCGGACAGGGTCCCAAAGCTACGAGCAGTACTTC	CASSVRTGSQSYEQYF
TRBJ2-2	TRBV29-1	.	.	TGCAGCGTTGTGGACGTTGGCAGGGGCAGCGGGGAGCTGTTTTTT	CSVVDVGRGSGELFF
TRBJ1-4	TRBV9	.	.	TGTGCCAGCAGCGGCCAGGAAGGGGGAAATGAAAAACTGTTTTTT	CASSGQEGGNEKLFF
TRBJ2-6	TRBV9	once	.	TGTGCCAGCTTCTCGGGCTCTGGGGCCAACGTCCTGACTTTC	CASFSGSGANVLTF
TRBJ2-7	TRBV27	.	TRBD2	TGTGCCAGCAGTTTCTTTAGCGGGCAACCCTACGAGCAGTACTTC	CASSFFSGQPYEQYF
TRBJ2-1	TRBV19	.	.	TGTGCCAGTAGCCCCACAGGGACCCCAAGGAATGAGCAGTTCTTC	CASSPTGTPRNEQFF
TRBJ1-4	TRBV9	.	.	TGTGCCAGCAGGTCGAGATTCGGAGCAGAAAAACTGTTTTTT	CASRSRFGAEKLFF
TRBJ1-5	TRBV4-1	.	.	TGCGCCAGCAGCCAAGGGATGGGGAATCAGCCCCAGCATTTT	CASSQGMGNQPQHF
TRBJ2-7	TRBV19	.	.	TGTGCCAGTAGTAGGGTCCTAGGGGCCTACGAGCAGTACTTC	CASSRVLGAYEQYF
TRBJ2-1	TRBV7-9	.	.	TGTGCCAGCAGCTTAACAACAGGGCAGTACAATGAGCAGTTCTTC	CASSLTTGQYNEQFF
TRBJ1-1	TRBV5-1	.	.	TGCGCCAGCAGCTGGTCATACTACACTGAAGCTTTCTTT	CASSWSYYTEAFF
TRBJ2-7	TRBV29-1	.	.	TGCAGCGTTCAATACCTGACGGCCTACGAGCAGTACTTC	CSVQYLTAYEQYF
TRBJ1-1	TRBV6-5	.	.	TGTGCCAGCAGTTACTTTACACAGAACACTGAAGCTTTCTTT	CASSYFTQNTEAFF
TRBJ2-1	TRBV28	once	.	TGTGCCAGCAGCGCTGGGGTACCCCTATATGACAATGAGCAGTTCTTC	CASSAGVPLYDNEQFF
TRBJ2-7	TRBV4-1	.	.	TGCGCCAGCAGCCAAGATGAAGGTTACGCGCGCGAGCAGTACTTC	CASSQDEGYAREQYF
TRBJ2-7	TRBV10-1	once	TRBD2	TGCGCCAGCCGAAACGGATTCAGACTAGCGGAAACCTACGAGCAGTACTTC	CASRNGFRLAETYEQYF
TRBJ1-5	TRBV2	.	TRBD1	TGTGCCAGCAGGGACAGGGTCCTCATTCAGCCCCAGCATTTT	CASRDRVLIQPQHF
TRBJ2-1	TRBV5-4	.	.	TGTGCCAGCAGCTTTTTCGATGAGCAGTTCTTC	CASSFFDEQFF